A selection of T cell receptor beta chains follows, all from one sample in a study of T cells expressing NK-cell markers. Reanalyzing the 5' RACE reads, TCRdb keeps one entry per CDR3 protein, without DNA. The sample's table shows about 260,000 distinct CDR3 sequences. Material: blood T cells: a sorted CD56 or NKG2C T cell subset, CD4+ or CD8+ T cells, or bulk PBMC T cells (not recorded which). These receptors were collected from a man aged 18 to 35 in good health. Both conserved end residues are part of each CDR3.

V gene	J gene	CDR3 protein
TRBV3-1	TRBJ2-3	CASSQDWPAGSVTDTQYF
TRBV15	TRBJ2-1	CATSRDEGGQFF
TRBV3-1	TRBJ2-7	CASSQEHGYEQYF
TRBV24-1	TRBJ2-5	CATSDSTILTTQETQYF
TRBV12-3/TRBV12-4	TRBJ2-5	CASSLGLAGGIQETQYF
TRBV5-1	TRBJ2-5	CASSSGAEETQYF
TRBV7-9	TRBJ1-4	CASSFGGVTNEKLFF
TRBV5-1	TRBJ1-1	CASSPEVIWTEAFF
TRBV24-1	TRBJ2-6	CATSEGRSGANVLTF
TRBV3-1	TRBJ1-1	CASSLDDRGTEAFF
TRBV7-2	TRBJ2-7	CASSPGLGSSYEQYF
TRBV4-3	TRBJ1-3	CASSQDVTRTIYF
TRBV25-1	TRBJ2-3	CASRRQGSPTDTQYF
TRBV10-3	TRBJ2-4	CAISDPGAKNIQYF
TRBV29-1	TRBJ2-1	CSVDYWGYNEQFF
TRBV28	TRBJ2-3	CAGRSGGGTDTQYF
TRBV11-2	TRBJ2-7	CASSLAGGGSYEQYF
TRBV20-1	TRBJ2-7	CSAYTGGGYEQYF
TRBV23-1	TRBJ2-1	CASSHNLWTSGGRDEQFF
TRBV10-3	TRBJ2-1	CATRPWTSDEQFF
TRBV29-1	TRBJ2-3	CSVALIAADTDTQYF
TRBV28	TRBJ1-5	CASIETGVSSNQPQHF
TRBV20-1	TRBJ1-5	CSASSMGAHQQPQHF
TRBV7-3	TRBJ1-3	CASSLGESTSGNTIYF
TRBV12-3/TRBV12-4	TRBJ1-5	CASRRTGGYSNQPQHF
TRBV12-3/TRBV12-4	TRBJ1-5	CASSFLGPQHF
TRBV12-3/TRBV12-4	TRBJ1-2	CASSRGQIGQGLGYTF
TRBV5-1	TRBJ2-1	CASADVYEQFF
TRBV12-3/TRBV12-4	TRBJ2-1	CASSLVPSYNEQFF
TRBV12-3/TRBV12-4	TRBJ2-2	CASSRRGTGIIGELFF
TRBV7-9	TRBJ2-1	CASSIPPGYEQFF
TRBV20-1	TRBJ1-3	CSARDSDGGNGNTIYF